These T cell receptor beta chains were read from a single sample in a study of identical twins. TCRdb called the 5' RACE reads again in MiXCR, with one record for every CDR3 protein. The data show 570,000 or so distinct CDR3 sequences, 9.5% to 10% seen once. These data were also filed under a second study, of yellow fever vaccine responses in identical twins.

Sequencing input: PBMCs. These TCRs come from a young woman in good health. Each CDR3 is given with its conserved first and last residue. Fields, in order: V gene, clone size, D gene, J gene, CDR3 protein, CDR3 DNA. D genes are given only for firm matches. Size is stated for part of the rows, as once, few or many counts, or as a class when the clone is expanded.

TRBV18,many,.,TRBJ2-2,CASSPQTNTGELFF,TGTGCCAGCTCACCGCAAACGAACACCGGGGAGCTGTTTTTT
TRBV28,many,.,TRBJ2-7,CASSLGTPYEQYF,TGTGCCAGCAGTCTGGGGACACCATACGAGCAGTACTTC
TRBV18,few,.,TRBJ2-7,CASSPGSASSYEQYF,TGTGCCAGCTCACCAGGGAGTGCTTCCTCGTACGAGCAGTACTTC
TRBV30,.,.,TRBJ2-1,CASSLGTGDGEQFF,TGTGCCTCGTCGCTTGGGACGGGAGACGGGGAGCAGTTCTTC
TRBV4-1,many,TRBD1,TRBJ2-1,CASSYPGQTNEQFF,TGCGCCAGCAGCTACCCGGGACAGACTAATGAGCAGTTCTTC
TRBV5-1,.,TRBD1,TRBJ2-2,CASSLTLKTGPNTGELFF,TGCGCCAGCAGCTTGACCCTAAAGACAGGGCCGAACACCGGGGAGCTGTTTTTT
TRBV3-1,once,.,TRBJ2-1,CATSSPWVLVSSYNEQFF,TGTGCCACCTCCTCCCCCTGGGTACTAGTGAGCTCCTACAATGAGCAGTTCTTC
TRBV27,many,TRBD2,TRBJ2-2,CASSFRSGSGSWGELFF,TGTGCCAGCAGTTTCAGAAGCGGGAGTGGTTCTTGGGGGGAGCTGTTTTTT
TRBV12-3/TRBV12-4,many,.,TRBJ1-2,CASSLAHYGYTF,TGTGCCAGCAGTTTAGCCCACTATGGCTACACCTTC
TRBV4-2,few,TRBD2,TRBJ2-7,CASSQVLAGEGEQYF,TGTGCCAGCAGCCAAGTCCTAGCGGGAGAGGGCGAGCAGTACTTC